Included here is one TCR beta chain sequence, with context. Its target is unknown. The J segment lost 1 base and the V segment lost 2 bases, leaving 4 bases of the junction unmatched. The CDR3 extends over 14 amino acids. CDR1 is DFQATT, CDR2 SNEGSKA, per germline (reference sequence). A second PCR, run for about 6 to 11 cycles, used a sample-barcoded 5' primer plus a J-beta primer mix. Individual samples furnished no less than 2.5 million CDR3-containing paired-end reads apiece. TCRdb recomputed calls from the 5' RACE reads with MiXCR, one row per CDR3 protein. The data show roughly 1,300,000 distinct CDR3 sequences, roughly 59% seen once. These data come from a study of blood T cells in healthy people across ages. Points from the study as a whole: Higher diversity and more naive CD4+ cells were features of long-lived donors, compared to aged donors.

Sequences were obtained from blood. The chain uses TRBV20-1 and TRBJ1-2, with TRBD1 identical over 7 bases. The clonotype comes from a man younger than 35 in good health. CDR3 loop: CSARRTGDNYGYTF. The CDR3 nucleotides are TGCAGTGCTAGACGGACAGGTGATAACTATGGCTACACCTTC.